Given below is one T cell receptor (beta chain) in context. The target of this receptor is not known. Qualities for individual bases were not recorded, and no much larger clone is one base off. This entry belongs to a study of identifying expanded T cells in peripheral blood (dated by TCRdb to the late 2010s). A note on the overall study: Four technical replicates, made by sequencing separate aliquots from the same pool of genomic DNA, were compared pairwise.

During the collection period, no immune events, such as infections, were documented for the healthy donors. Blood repertoires from healthy donors were used as a training cohort for calibrating time-dependent variance in a beta-binomial model of differential abundance of T-cell clones. The training cohort was composed of approximately 10 healthy donors, 3 female and 7 male. An age range of about 29 to 65 years, with an average of about 39 years, was recorded for the donors. Obtained from a commercial supplier, whole blood was collected from each healthy donor at three time points set two weeks apart. For immunosequencing, genomic DNA was extracted from unsorted whole blood. Taken from cysteine to phenylalanine, the CDR3 has 13 residues. The CDR3 DNA has 39 bases and is translated from base 1. Cut back by 5 bases and 0 bases, the V and J ends lie 7 bases apart. CDR1 and CDR2 were assigned from the germline V gene (reference sequence) as SEHNR and FQNEAQ.

What the work shows at the level of the full study, not this receptor alone: The authors expected biological variance in healthy repertoires might increase further over much longer intervals such as months to years. The beta-binomial model significantly reduced the number of clones called differentially abundant and the false-positive rate across all healthy-donor time intervals. In all healthy donors, the variance in clone template counts between samples taken 2 to 3 weeks apart rose significantly as total template count increased. Between technical replicates the binomial model flagged 0.9 to 1.5 differentially abundant clones, whereas over roughly 2 weeks the binomial model flagged about 16.4 and over approximately four weeks 19 to 20.

The immunoSEQ Assay, which uses bias-controlled multiplex PCR amplification of genomic DNA, was used to profile TCRbeta CDR3 regions. From the authors' description of their analysis: The absolute abundance of each unique TCRbeta CDR3 region was quantified after sequences were collapsed and filtered. Differential abundance was tested with a binomial (Fisher-equivalent) model and with a beta-binomial model adding time-dependent variance fitted from healthy donors. Any clone with fewer than 5 combined templates was excluded, and a clone was called differentially abundant if its Benjamini-Hochberg FDR was below 0.01. Using the form v = (b*log(k)+a)^2, the beta-binomial variance was modeled as a function of the total template count across the two samples. The clones in this table, taken by TCRdb from immuneACCESS, are in-frame only. Not every clone is retained; where verified, under half of the shortfall comes from an unresolved V gene, and the cause of the rest is unknown. V and J calls and clone size come straight from that table; D and trimming were deduced from the DNA. The sample table records about 94,000 clones; roughly 90% of these occur just once. 5.5% to 7% of the sample is held by the ten biggest clonotypes.

Recombination connected TRBV7-9 to TRBJ1-2, with the D gene too uncertain to name. This receptor was identified in a person aged 18 to 75 in good health. The specimen sequenced was blood. The DNA is TGTGCCAGCAGCCCCAAGACTAACTATGGCTACACCTTC. It translates to CASSPKTNYGYTF.